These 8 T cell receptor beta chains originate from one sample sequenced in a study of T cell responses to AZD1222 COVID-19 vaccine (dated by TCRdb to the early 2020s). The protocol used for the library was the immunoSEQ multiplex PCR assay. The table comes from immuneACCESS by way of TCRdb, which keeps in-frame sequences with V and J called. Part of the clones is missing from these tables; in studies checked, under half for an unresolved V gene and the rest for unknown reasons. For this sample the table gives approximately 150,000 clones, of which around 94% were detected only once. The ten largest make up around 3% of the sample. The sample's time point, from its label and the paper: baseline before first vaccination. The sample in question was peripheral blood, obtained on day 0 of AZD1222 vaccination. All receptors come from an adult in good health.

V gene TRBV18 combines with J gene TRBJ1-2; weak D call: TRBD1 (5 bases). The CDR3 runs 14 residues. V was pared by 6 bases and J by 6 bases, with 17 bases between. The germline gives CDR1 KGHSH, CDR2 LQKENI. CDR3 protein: CASSYVPSGDGYTF. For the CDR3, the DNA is TGTGCCAGCTCTTACGTCCCTTCGGGGGATGGCTACACCTTC. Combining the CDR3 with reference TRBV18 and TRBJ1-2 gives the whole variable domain NAGVMQNPRHLVRRRGQEARLRCSPMKGHSHVYWYRQLPEEGLKFMVYLQKENIIDESGMPKERFSAEFPKEGPSILRIQQVVRGDSAAYFCASSYVPSGDGYTFGSGTRLTVV.

The CDR3 DNA is TGTGCCAGCAGTTACTCACGCGGGAGAGCGCCCTACGAGCAGTACTTC. Its protein is CASSYSRGRAPYEQYF. The chain recombines TRBV6-2 or TRBV6-3 with TRBJ2-7, with 7 nucleotides matching TRBD2. CDR3 size: 16 residues. V gave up 0 bases and J gave up 2 bases; unmatched junction bases: 7. Germline values: CDR1 MNHEY, CDR2 SVGEGT.

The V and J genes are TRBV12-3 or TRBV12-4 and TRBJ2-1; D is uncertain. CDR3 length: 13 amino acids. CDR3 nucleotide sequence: TGTGCTACCGGGCCTAGCTCCTACAATGAGCAGTTCTTC. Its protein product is CATGPSSYNEQFF.

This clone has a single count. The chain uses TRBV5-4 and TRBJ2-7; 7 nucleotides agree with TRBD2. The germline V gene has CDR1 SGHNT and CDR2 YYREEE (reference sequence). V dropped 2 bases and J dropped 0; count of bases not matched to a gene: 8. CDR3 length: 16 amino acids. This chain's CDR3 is CASSLPLAESSYEQYF. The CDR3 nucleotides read TGTGCCAGCAGCTTACCCCTAGCGGAAAGCTCCTACGAGCAGTACTTC.

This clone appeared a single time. The CDR3 sequence is CASSKGTGGTGELFF. The CDR3 DNA is TGTGCCAGCAGCAAAGGGACAGGGGGCACCGGGGAGCTGTTTTTT. The V and J genes are TRBV5-4 and TRBJ2-2; the match to TRBD1 covers 11 bases. Germline V gene lookup returns CDR1 SGHNT and CDR2 YYREEE (reference sequence). The CDR3 is 15 amino acids. Losses at the gene ends were 4 bases for V and 4 bases for J; bases not matched to a gene: 3.

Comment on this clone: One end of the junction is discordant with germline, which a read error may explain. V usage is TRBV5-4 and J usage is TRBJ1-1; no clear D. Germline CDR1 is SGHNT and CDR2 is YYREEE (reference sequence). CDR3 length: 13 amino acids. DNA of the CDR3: TGTGCCAGCAGGCCCTCCCCGAACGCTGAAGCTTTCTTT. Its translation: CASRPSPNAEAFF.

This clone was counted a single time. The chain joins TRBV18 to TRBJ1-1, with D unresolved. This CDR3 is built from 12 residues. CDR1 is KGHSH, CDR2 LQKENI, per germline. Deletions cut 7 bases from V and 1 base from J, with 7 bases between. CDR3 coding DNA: TGTGCCAGCTTTCGCAGGAACACTGAAGCTTTCTTT. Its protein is CASFRRNTEAFF.

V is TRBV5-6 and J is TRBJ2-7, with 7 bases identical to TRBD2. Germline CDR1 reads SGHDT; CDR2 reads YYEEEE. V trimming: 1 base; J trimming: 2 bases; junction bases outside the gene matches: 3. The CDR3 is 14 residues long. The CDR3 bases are TGTGCCAGCAGCTTGTGGGGGAGGGCCTACGAGCAGTACTTC. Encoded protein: CASSLWGRAYEQYF.